This T cell receptor (beta chain) was sequenced during a study of identifying expanded T cells in peripheral blood. Study observations and caveats: Across healthy donors, higher total template counts meant significantly greater approximately two-week count variance. About 1.2 clones differed between technical replicates, versus approximately 16 and 20 over time.

V gave up 3 bases and J gave up 5 bases, with 11 bases separating them. The CDR3 contains 14 residues. Per germline, CDR1 MDHEN and CDR2 SYDVKM. A note on this clone: Its target is unknown.

Healthy donors had no documented immune events, such as infections, while sampled. Measured with immunoSEQ multiplex PCR; TCRdb has only the in-frame clones, and not every one. The sample has about 100,000 clones, roughly nine tenths seen once. V gene TRBV28 combines with J gene TRBJ1-5; a weak D match, TRBD1 (6 bases). The receptor was derived from a person aged 18-69 years in good health. Sequenced: blood. The chain's CDR3 is CASSFNRVHQPQHF. The DNA of the CDR3 is TGTGCCAGCAGTTTCAACAGGGTTCATCAGCCCCAGCATTTT.